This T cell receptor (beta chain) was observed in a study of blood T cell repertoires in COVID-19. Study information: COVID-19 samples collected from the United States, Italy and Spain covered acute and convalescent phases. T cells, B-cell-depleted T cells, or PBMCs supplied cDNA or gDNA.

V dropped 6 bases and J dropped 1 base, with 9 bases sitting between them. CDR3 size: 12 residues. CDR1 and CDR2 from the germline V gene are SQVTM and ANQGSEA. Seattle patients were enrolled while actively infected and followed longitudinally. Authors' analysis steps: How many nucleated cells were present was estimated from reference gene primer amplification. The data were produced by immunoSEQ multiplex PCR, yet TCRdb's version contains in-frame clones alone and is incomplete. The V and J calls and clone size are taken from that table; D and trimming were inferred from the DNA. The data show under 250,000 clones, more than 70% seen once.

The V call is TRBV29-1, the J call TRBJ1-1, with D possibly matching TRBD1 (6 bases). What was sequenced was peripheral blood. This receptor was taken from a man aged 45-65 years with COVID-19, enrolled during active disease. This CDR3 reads CSVGHKNTEAFF. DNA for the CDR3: TGCAGCGTGGGACATAAGAACACTGAAGCTTTCTTT.